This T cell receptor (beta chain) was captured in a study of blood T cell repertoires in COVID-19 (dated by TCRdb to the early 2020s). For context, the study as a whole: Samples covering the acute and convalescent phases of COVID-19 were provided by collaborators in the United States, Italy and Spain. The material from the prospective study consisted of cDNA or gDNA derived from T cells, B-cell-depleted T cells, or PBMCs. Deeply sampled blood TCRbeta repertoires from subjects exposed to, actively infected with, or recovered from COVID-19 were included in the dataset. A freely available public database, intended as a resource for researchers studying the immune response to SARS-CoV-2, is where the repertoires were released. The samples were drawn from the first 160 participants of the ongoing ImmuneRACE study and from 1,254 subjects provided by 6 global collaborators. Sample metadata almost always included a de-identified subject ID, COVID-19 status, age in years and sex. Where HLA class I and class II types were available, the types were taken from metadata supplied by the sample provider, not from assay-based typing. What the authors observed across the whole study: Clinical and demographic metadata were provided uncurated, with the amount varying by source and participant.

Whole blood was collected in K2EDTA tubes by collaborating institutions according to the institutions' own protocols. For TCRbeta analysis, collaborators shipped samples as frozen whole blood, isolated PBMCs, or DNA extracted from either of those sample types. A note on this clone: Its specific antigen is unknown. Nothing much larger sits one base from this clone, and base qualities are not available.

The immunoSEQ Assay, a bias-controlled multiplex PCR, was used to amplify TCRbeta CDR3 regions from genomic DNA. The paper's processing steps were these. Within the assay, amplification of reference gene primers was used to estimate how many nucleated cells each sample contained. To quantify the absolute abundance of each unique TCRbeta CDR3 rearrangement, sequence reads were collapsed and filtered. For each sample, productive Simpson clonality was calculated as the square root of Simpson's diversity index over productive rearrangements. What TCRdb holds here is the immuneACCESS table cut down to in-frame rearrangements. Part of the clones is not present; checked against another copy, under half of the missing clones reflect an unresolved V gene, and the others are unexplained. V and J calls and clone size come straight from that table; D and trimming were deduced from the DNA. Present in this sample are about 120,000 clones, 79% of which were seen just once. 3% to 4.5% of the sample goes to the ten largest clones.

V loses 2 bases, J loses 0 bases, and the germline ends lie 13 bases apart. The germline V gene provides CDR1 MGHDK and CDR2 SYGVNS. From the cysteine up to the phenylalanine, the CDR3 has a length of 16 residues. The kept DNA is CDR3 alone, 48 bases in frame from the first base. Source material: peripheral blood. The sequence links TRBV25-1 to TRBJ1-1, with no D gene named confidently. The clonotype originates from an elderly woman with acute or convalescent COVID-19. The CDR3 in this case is CASSERSRGLNTEAFF. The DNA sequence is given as TGTGCCAGCAGTGAACGGTCCCGGGGATTGAACACTGAAGCTTTCTTT.